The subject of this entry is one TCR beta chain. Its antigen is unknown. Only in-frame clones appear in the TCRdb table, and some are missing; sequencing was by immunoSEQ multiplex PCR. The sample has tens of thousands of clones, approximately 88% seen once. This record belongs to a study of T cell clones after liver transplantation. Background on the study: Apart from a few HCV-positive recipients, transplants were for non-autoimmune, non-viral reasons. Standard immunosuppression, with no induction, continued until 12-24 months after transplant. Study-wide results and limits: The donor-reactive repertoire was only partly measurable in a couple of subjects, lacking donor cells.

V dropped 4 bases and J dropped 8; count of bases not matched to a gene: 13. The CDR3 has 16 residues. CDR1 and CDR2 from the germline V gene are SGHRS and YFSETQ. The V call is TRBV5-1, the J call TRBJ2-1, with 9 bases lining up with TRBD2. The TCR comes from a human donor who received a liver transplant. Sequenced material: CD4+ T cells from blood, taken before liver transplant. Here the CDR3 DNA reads TGCGCCAGCAGCGCCCTGGGGACTAGCCAAGGCCATGAGCAGTTCTTC. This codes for CASSALGTSQGHEQFF.